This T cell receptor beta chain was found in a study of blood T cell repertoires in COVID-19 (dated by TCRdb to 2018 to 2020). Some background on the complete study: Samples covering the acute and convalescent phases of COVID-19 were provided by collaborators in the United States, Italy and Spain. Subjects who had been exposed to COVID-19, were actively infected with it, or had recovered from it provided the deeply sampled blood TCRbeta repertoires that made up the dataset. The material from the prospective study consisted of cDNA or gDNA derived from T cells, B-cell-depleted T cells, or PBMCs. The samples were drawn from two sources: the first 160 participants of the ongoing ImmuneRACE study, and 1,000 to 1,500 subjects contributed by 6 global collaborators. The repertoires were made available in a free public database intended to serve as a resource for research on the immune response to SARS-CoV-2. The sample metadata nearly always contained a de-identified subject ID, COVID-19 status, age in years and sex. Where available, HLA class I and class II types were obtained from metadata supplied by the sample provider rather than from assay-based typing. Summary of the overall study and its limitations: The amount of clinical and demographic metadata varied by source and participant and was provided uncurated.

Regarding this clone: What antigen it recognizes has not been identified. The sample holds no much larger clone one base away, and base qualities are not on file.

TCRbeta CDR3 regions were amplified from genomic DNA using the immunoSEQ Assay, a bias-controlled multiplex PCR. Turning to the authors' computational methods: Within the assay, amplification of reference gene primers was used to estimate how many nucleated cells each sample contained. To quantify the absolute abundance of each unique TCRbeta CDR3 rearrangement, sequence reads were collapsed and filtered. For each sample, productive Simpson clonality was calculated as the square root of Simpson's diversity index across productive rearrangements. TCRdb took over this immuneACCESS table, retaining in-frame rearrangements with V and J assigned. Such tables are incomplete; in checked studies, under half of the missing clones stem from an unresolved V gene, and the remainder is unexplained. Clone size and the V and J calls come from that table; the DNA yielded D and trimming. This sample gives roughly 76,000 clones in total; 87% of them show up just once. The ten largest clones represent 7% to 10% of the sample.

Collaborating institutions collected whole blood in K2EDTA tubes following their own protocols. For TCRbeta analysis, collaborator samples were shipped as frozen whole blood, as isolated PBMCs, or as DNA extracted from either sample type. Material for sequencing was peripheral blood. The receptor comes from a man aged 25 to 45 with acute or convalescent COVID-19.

The nucleotide sequence reads as follows: TGTGCCAGCAGCTTAGGTTTGAGCGCAACTAATGAAAAACTGTTTTTT. Its translation is CASSLGLSATNEKLFF. The V and J genes are TRBV7-9 and TRBJ1-4, with the D gene not clear enough to name. Deletion took 1 base off V and 0 bases off J, with a span of 9 bases between the germline ends. Measured from the cysteine to the phenylalanine, the CDR3 is 16 residues long. Solely the CDR3 DNA is kept, with 48 bases framed from the first base. The germline V gene (reference sequence) supplies CDR1 SEHNR and CDR2 FQNEAQ.